This T cell receptor (beta chain) is drawn from a study of blood T cell repertoires in COVID-19. Looking at the study overall: Acute and convalescent COVID-19 samples came from the United States, Italy and Spain.

This CDR3 contains 16 residues. The ends lost 2 bases at V and 2 bases at J; junction bases unmatched: 2. Germline V lookup: CDR1 LNHDA, CDR2 SQIVND (reference sequence). Method: immunoSEQ multiplex PCR; TCRdb's copy keeps in-frame clones and lacks some. Found here are more than 300,000 clones, around 87% of them singletons; the top ten hold roughly 10%. Patients in Seattle were enrolled during active infection, then followed longitudinally. Sequencing used peripheral blood. The clonotype comes from a woman in her twenties or thirties with COVID-19, enrolled during active disease. The rearrangement links TRBV19 to TRBJ1-5, with 11 bases matching TRBD1. The CDR3 DNA follows: TGTGCCAGTAGTATAAAGGACAGGGGGCGCAATCAGCCCCAGCATTTT. Translated: CASSIKDRGRNQPQHF.